Given below is one T cell receptor (beta chain) in context. This entry belongs to a study of shared clonotypes between healthy human individuals. V lost 0 bases to trimming and J lost 7 bases; unmatched junction nucleotides: 7. CDR1 and CDR2 from the germline V gene are MNHEY and SMNVEV (reference sequence). CDR3 length equals 15 residues. Sequenced by immunoSEQ multiplex PCR; TCRdb stores in-frame clones only, minus some. The sample holds about 700,000 clones, 92% seen once. Positively selected for CCR7, the CD45RO-negative cells used as naive CD8 cells excluded terminally differentiated effector memory CD45RA+ cells.

Sequencing used naive CD8+ T cells sorted from blood. The TCR comes from a young man in good health. The rearrangement links TRBV27 to TRBJ2-7, with 9 nucleotides matching TRBD2. The CDR3 is CASSLSFSGSWEQYF. In DNA form, the CDR3 reads TGTGCCAGCAGTTTATCGTTTAGCGGGAGTTGGGAGCAGTACTTC.